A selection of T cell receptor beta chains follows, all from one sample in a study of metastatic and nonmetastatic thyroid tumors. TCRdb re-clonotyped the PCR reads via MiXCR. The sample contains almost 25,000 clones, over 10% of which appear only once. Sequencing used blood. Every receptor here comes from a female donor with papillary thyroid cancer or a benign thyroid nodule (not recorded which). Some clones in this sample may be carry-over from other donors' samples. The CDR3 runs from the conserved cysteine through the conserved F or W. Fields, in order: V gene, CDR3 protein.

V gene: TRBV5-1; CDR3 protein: CASSLVKGSGANVLTF
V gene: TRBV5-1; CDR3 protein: CASSITAGGPGNIQYF
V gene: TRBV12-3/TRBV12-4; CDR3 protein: CASRSGLAGGLVTQYF
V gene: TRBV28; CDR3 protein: CASSPAGLSYEQYF
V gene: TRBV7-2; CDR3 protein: CASSLSVRGSMNTEAFF
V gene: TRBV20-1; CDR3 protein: CSARDRQLNTEAFF
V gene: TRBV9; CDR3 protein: CASSVATSGRSTDTQYF
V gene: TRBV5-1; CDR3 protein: CASSWTGGNTGELFF
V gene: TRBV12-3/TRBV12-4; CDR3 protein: CASSPGTSGIVETQYF
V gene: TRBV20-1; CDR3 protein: CSARELGTGGHGYTF
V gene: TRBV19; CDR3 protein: CASSSRRSRYEQYF
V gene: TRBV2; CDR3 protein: CASSEGTAAGEQFF
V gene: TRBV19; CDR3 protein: CASSREAGTATNEKLFF
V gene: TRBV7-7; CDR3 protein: CASSPSSGNEQFF
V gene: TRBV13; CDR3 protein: CASSPRTSGRYEQYF
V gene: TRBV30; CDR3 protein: CAWTRAGDGYTF
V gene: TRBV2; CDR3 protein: CASRGPGTFNSPLHF
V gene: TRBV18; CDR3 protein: CASSPRDRAKNIQYF
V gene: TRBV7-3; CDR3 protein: CASSLRAGPAGMAGNEQFF
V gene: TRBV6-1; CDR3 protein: CASRDRGGGYTF
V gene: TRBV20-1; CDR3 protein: CSATPIQGGSYEQYF
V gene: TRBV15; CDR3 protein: CATSKLGLAGGPGSSQTQYF
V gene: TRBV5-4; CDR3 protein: CASARAGASDNEQFF
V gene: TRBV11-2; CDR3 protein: CASSSGTSGYNEQFF
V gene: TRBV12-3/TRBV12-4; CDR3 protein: CASSLAGEGQPQHF
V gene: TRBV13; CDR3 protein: CASSRTLRVGIPYEQYF
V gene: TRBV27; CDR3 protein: CASSSWTSGQETQYF
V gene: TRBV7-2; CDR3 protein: CASSAHLYGTRGFF
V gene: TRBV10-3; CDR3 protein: CAIRDEGLADYEQYF